The present entry profiles one T cell receptor beta chain with its context. The target antigen is unknown. The sample comes from a study of cytomegalovirus exposure and HLA in healthy donors. Findings of the study overall: Highly shared variants forming one cluster were likely a sequencing artifact. Other equally common chains were less clonally expanded than HLA-associated TCR beta chains, a later analysis showed.

PCR involved 60 Vbeta and 13 Jbeta primers. Sequencing used immunoSEQ multiplex PCR; TCRdb keeps in-frame clones, though not all of them. Of some 180,000 clones in the sample, just over 75% were seen once. The length of the CDR3 is 16 residues. Trimming took 2 bases from V and 0 from J, leaving 15 bases between them. Germline assignment: CDR1 GTSNPN and CDR2 SVGIG (reference sequence). The chain carries TRBV30 and TRBJ2-3; D may be TRBD2 (5 bases). This receptor was identified in a woman aged 55-70 years in good health and CMV-seropositive. Source material: PBMCs. CDR3 amino acids: CAWSHDFSDSTDTQYF. DNA of the CDR3: TGTGCCTGGAGTCACGATTTTAGCGACAGCACAGATACGCAGTATTTT.